The TCR beta chain described here comes from a study of beta chain features in type 1 diabetes. Study details: The study examined about 100,000,000 sorted cells across all samples. Study-level points and caveats: For cells with high TCR expression, cDNA sequencing could yield over-representation. TCRB CDR3s were moderately but significantly shorter in Type 1 diabetes patients in all four CD4+ subsets. The similarity of naive, central memory and Treg TCRB repertoires appeared greater among patients than among healthy donors. A pattern of fewer insertions and more deletions at VDJ junctions was seen in type 1 diabetes patients.

Between the trimmed V and J ends, which lost 0 bases and 10 bases, there was a span of 6 bases. The CDR3 length is 11 residues. Germline V lookup: CDR1 SGHDT, CDR2 YYEEEE. In its sample, this clone was seen a few times. Its antigen is currently unknown. Isolated RNA was reverse transcribed in full, so expressed TCRB transcripts were sequenced. Only in-frame clones appear in the TCRdb table, and some are missing; sequencing was by immunoSEQ multiplex PCR. The data show fewer than 450,000 clones, with about 14% seen just once and 0.013% to 0.015% held by the top ten. Source material: naive CD4+ T cells from blood. The chain links TRBV5-6 to TRBJ2-3; D is unresolved. The clonotype comes from a woman aged 18-29 years with type 1 diabetes. As DNA, the CDR3 is TGTGCCAGCAGCTTGGGTGAGGCGCAGTATTTT. Its protein is CASSLGEAQYF.